A single TCR beta chain is shown here with its context. Its antigen remains unknown. This entry is derived from a study of shared clonotypes between healthy human individuals. Whole-study context: There were three CD4 naive, three CD4 memory, two CD8 naive and one CD8 memory plates per donor.

V lost 3 bases to trimming and J lost 6 bases, with 15 bases between them. The CDR3 sequence is 15 residues long. Germline CDR1 is SGDLS and CDR2 is YYNGEE. Study-level results: With a few donors compared, roughly 5% of naive CD4 clonotypes were shared.

Using immunoSEQ multiplex PCR, the repertoire was profiled, and TCRdb retains in-frame clones only, with some absent. The sample shows over a million clones, roughly 96% of them seen only once. The chain carries TRBV9 and TRBJ2-2; TRBD1 is a possible D gene (5 bases). The sample consisted of naive CD4+ T cells sorted from blood. Subset noted: CD45RA+ positively selected. The TCR comes from a man younger than 45 in good health. CDR3 bases: TGTGCCAGCAGCGGCCAGGGTTCAGGAGCCGGGGAGCTGTTTTTT. It codes for CASSGQGSGAGELFF.